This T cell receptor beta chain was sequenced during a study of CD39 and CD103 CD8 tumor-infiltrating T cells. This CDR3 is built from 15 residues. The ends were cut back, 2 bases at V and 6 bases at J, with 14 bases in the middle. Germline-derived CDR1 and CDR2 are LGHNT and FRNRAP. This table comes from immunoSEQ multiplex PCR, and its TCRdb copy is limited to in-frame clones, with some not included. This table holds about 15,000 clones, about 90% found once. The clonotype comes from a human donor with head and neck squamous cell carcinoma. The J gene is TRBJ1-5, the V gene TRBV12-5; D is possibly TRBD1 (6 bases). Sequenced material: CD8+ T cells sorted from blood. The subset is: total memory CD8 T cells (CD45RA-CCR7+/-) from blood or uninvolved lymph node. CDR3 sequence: CASGLTGGAGQPQHF. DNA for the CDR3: TGTGCTAGTGGTTTGACGGGGGGCGCGGGTCAGCCCCAGCATTTT.